Sequencing of this T cell receptor (beta chain) was carried out in a study of control samples from healthy donors and cancer patients. This clone was recorded only once. The protocol was immunoSEQ multiplex PCR, while the TCRdb copy is restricted to in-frame clones and leaves out a portion. The repertoire has some 140,000 clones, approximately 86% of them found once; the top ten carry roughly 8.7%. The CDR3 consists of 16 residues. After removal of 6 bases from V and 6 bases from J, the junction contained 14 bases not matched to a gene. Germline CDR1 reads LNHDA; CDR2 reads SQIVND (reference sequence).

Sequencing input: blood. This TCR was sampled from a woman aged 25-40 years in good health. This sequence joins TRBV19 and TRBJ1-1, with 9 bases that match TRBD1. The CDR3 region has the DNA TGTGCCAGTAGGTGGGGGACAGGGAATCTGCTCGCTGAAGCTTTCTTT. Translation: CASRWGTGNLLAEAFF.